The 30 T cell receptor beta chains reported below all come from one sample, sequenced in a study of CXCR3-negative and CXCR3-positive naive CD8 T cells. UMI labels and 5' RACE were used to prepare the TRB cDNA libraries. No DNA is given; TCRdb re-called the 5' RACE reads and lists each CDR3 protein once. The sample yields 65,000 to 95,000 distinct CDR3 sequences, of which the top ten take up 1.6%. The sequenced sample was naive CXCR3- CD8+ T cells from blood. The subset was: CD45RO-CCR7+CD27+CD95- naive CD8+ T cells lacking CXCR3 (TNR3-). Receptor source: a human donor in good health. Some clones in this sample may be carry-over from other donors' samples.

The chain couples TRBV29-1 to TRBJ2-7. This CDR3 is 13 amino acids long. The germline V gene has CDR1 SQVTM and CDR2 ANQGSEA. CDR3 amino acids: CSVGVGGSYEQYF.

The chain couples TRBV19 to TRBJ1-1; TCRdb reports TRBD1, a call that lacks DNA to check it against. Germline V gene lookup returns CDR1 LNHDA and CDR2 SQIVND (reference sequence). The CDR3 is made up of 15 amino acids. This CDR3 is CASSIWGQGYTEAFF.

The gene calls are TRBV28 and TRBJ2-3. Germline V gives CDR1 MDHEN, CDR2 SYDVKM. The CDR3 spans 14 residues. CDR3 protein: CASSWQTDTDTQYF.

This sequence joins TRBV12-3 or TRBV12-4 and TRBJ2-1; TCRdb lists TRBD1, though no DNA is available to test this call. The length of the CDR3 is 15 residues. CDR3 region: CASSLTGRFLDEQFF.

This CDR3 is CASSQLTDARSYSF. The V call is TRBV2, the J call TRBJ1-2. The germline gives CDR1 SNHLY, CDR2 FYNNEI. The CDR3 runs to 14 residues.

The rearrangement links TRBV29-1 to TRBJ2-2; TCRdb indicates TRBD2, and absent DNA this call remains unverified. Germline V lookup: CDR1 SQVTM, CDR2 ANQGSEA. The CDR3 totals 12 residues. The CDR3 loop is CSVAPGPGELFF.

The rearrangement uses TRBV12-3 or TRBV12-4 and TRBJ1-1; as DNA is missing, the TRBD1 call by TCRdb cannot be tested. There are 14 residues in the CDR3. CDR3 protein: CASSRQGGNTEAFF.

V gene TRBV13 combines with J gene TRBJ2-5; the D call of TRBD2 rests on TCRdb alone, since no DNA is present to check it. Germline CDR1 reads PRHDT; CDR2 reads FYEKMQ (reference sequence). The CDR3 loop spans 12 amino acids. CDR3: CASSRGVETQYF.

The chain carries TRBV3-1 and TRBJ2-1; without DNA, the TCRdb call of TRBD2 cannot be checked. The CDR3 contains 17 residues. Germline loops: CDR1 LGHDT, CDR2 YNNKEL (reference sequence). The CDR3 here is CASSQDHRLAVNNEQFF.

This chain links TRBV11-2 with TRBJ1-1. CDR1 is SGHAT, CDR2 FQNNGV, per germline. The CDR3 loop spans 16 amino acids. This chain's CDR3 is CASSSGFGRLVTEAFF.

The chain links TRBV28 to TRBJ2-1; TCRdb's D call, TRBD1, is unchecked because there is no DNA. Germline CDR1 reads MDHEN; CDR2 reads SYDVKM. This CDR3 is built from 17 residues. CDR3: CASRPRGLQGAGDEQFF.

The J gene is TRBJ2-1, the V gene TRBV4-1; the TCRdb call, TRBD2, lacks DNA for checking. The CDR3 has 19 residues. Germline CDR1 MGHRA, CDR2 YSYEKL. This CDR3 is CASSQVGLAGDRSYNEQFF.

CDR3 sequence: CASSINTGQMNTEAFF. This rearrangement joins TRBV7-9 to TRBJ1-1; TCRdb calls TRBD1, which cannot be checked without DNA. Germline assignment: CDR1 SEHNR and CDR2 FQNEAQ (reference sequence). This CDR3 has 16 amino acids.

This chain links TRBV28 with TRBJ2-3; checking the TCRdb D call of TRBD2 is not possible without DNA. The CDR3 runs 16 residues. Germline values: CDR1 MDHEN, CDR2 SYDVKM. CDR3 loop: CASSRSLEGRVDTQYF.

This chain links TRBV5-4 with TRBJ2-1; there is no DNA to check the TCRdb D call of TRBD1. Germline V gene sequence: CDR1 SGHNT, CDR2 YYREEE (reference sequence). This CDR3 comprises 16 residues. The CDR3 loop reads CASSFKHETGGNEQFF.

This chain connects TRBV9 to TRBJ2-7; TCRdb designates TRBD1, a call that cannot be tested without DNA. Germline V gives CDR1 SGDLS, CDR2 YYNGEE. CDR3 length equals 14 residues. The CDR3 protein is CASSIGQGSYEQYF. Looking up the rest from reference TRBV9 and TRBJ2-7 gives the full variable domain: DSGVTQTPKHLITATGQRVTLRCSPRSGDLSVYWYQQSLDQGLQFLIQYYNGEERAKGNILERFSAQQFPDLHSELNLSSLELGDSALYFCASSIGQGSYEQYFGPGTRLTVT.

The chain's CDR3 is CSVVLGTIYNEQFF. This chain joins TRBV29-1 and TRBJ2-1; the D call of TRBD1 rests on TCRdb alone, since no DNA is present to check it. The CDR3 contains 14 residues. Germline values: CDR1 SQVTM, CDR2 ANQGSEA.

This chain joins TRBV4-1 and TRBJ1-6. CDR1 and CDR2 from the germline V gene are MGHRA and YSYEKL. The CDR3 spans 15 residues. The CDR3 is CASSQGLGKDSPLHF.

The chain couples TRBV15 to TRBJ2-7; TCRdb proposes TRBD1, but this gene call is untestable without DNA. Germline V lookup: CDR1 LNHNV, CDR2 YYDKDF (reference sequence). This CDR3 is built from 14 residues. The CDR3: CATSPPGETYEQYF.

This chain links TRBV7-9 with TRBJ2-4; TCRdb picks TRBD2, but there is no DNA to check that call. Germline loops: CDR1 SEHNR, CDR2 FQNEAQ (reference sequence). CDR3 length: 12 residues. The CDR3 region is CASSLSGGVLYF.

The genes are TRBV28 and TRBJ2-7; the TCRdb D gene call, TRBD1, has no DNA to confirm it. CDR3 length equals 14 residues. Germline V gene sequence: CDR1 MDHEN, CDR2 SYDVKM. CDR3 sequence reads: CASSFGHRGPEQYF.

The chain has TRBV19 and TRBJ1-1. This CDR3 spans 15 amino acids. Germline V gives CDR1 LNHDA, CDR2 SQIVND (reference sequence). This chain's CDR3 is CASQTGEGTNTEAFF.

The V and J genes are TRBV30 and TRBJ1-1; TCRdb proposes TRBD1, but this gene call is untestable without DNA. The CDR3 loop spans 12 amino acids. The V gene's germline CDR1 is GTSNPN and CDR2 SVGIG (reference sequence). This CDR3 reads CACGGLNTEAFF. The full variable domain, its missing parts supplied by reference TRBV30 and TRBJ1-1, is SQTIHQWPATLVQPVGSPLSLECTVEGTSNPNLYWYRQAAGRGLQLLFYSVGIGQISSEVPQNLSASRPQDRQFILSSKKLLLSDSGFYLCACGGLNTEAFFGQGTRLTVV.

The chain joins TRBV28 to TRBJ2-2; TCRdb designates TRBD2, a call that cannot be tested without DNA. Germline lookup yields CDR1 MDHEN and CDR2 SYDVKM. The CDR3 covers 17 residues. CDR3 loop: CASSPPGLAGGAGELFF.

The chain employs TRBV3-1 and TRBJ2-5; lacking DNA, the TRBD2 call made by TCRdb goes unchecked. The CDR3 has 16 amino acids. CDR1 LGHDT and CDR2 YNNKEL come from the germline V gene (reference sequence). The CDR3 here is CASSPPGLAGEETQYF.

This chain connects TRBV7-9 to TRBJ1-2. Germline CDR1 reads SEHNR; CDR2 reads FQNEAQ (reference sequence). This CDR3 comprises 12 residues. The CDR3 is CASKTADYGYTF.

The chain uses TRBV4-2 and TRBJ1-1; TCRdb's D call, TRBD1, is unchecked because there is no DNA. Germline CDR1 LGHNA, CDR2 YNFKEQ. The CDR3 sequence is 14 residues long. The CDR3 loop reads CASRTYTGDTEAFF.

J is TRBJ1-5 and V is TRBV15. Germline CDR1 reads LNHNV; CDR2 reads YYDKDF (reference sequence). The CDR3 totals 12 residues. CDR3 sequence reads: CATKGGNQPQHF.

The chain employs TRBV6-5 and TRBJ2-7. The CDR3 extends over 15 amino acids. Per germline, CDR1 MNHEY and CDR2 SVGAGI. CDR3 residues: CASSYSIWGISEQYF.

This chain links TRBV12-5 with TRBJ2-3. The CDR3 has 12 amino acids. Germline V gene sequence: CDR1 LGHNT, CDR2 FRNRAP. This chain's CDR3 is CASALSTDTQYF.